This record concerns one TCR beta chain sequence. TCRdb's copy holds only in-frame clones and misses some; the assay was immunoSEQ multiplex PCR. The table records over 350,000 clones, roughly 90% of them present only once. V shed 4 bases and J shed 2 bases, with 15 bases lying between them. Germline CDR1 and CDR2: LNHDA and SQIVND (reference sequence). This CDR3 spans 15 amino acids. This specimen comes from a study of blood T cell repertoires in COVID-19. About the research overall: Italy, Spain and the United States were the sources of the convalescent and acute COVID-19 samples.

This clonotype originated in a woman aged 30 to 39 with acute COVID-19. The sample comprised PBMCs or T cells enriched from blood (not recorded which). This chain connects TRBV19 to TRBJ2-7; a weak D match, TRBD2 (6 bases). The CDR3 nucleotides read TGTGCCAGTAGTACCTGGGACTCCTACCCCTACGAGCAGTACTTC. This gives the protein CASSTWDSYPYEQYF. Full variable domain (outside the CDR3, taken from reference TRBV19 and TRBJ2-7): DGGITQSPKYLFRKEGQNVTLSCEQNLNHDAMYWYRQDPGQGLRLIYYSQIVNDFQKGDIAEGYSVSREKKESFPLTVTSAQKNPTAFYLCASSTWDSYPYEQYFGPGTRLTVT.